Listed below are T cell receptor beta chains from one sample, sequenced in a study of T cells in Graves' hyperthyroidism and ophthalmopathy. TCRdb used MiXCR to reprocess the multiplex PCR reads, holding one entry per CDR3 protein. The table records roughly 700,000 distinct CDR3 sequences, around 16% of them present only once. The material sequenced was blood. The source of these receptors is a man between 50 and 59 years old with Graves' hyperthyroidism. CDR3s include the opening cysteine and the closing phenylalanine or tryptophan. D genes are given only for firm matches. Clone size is stated in some rows and not others, as once, few, many or a class when expanded.

TRBJ2-1	NA	many	14	TRBV11-3	TGTGCCAGCAGCTCGCAGGGTGGTATGAATGAGCAGTTCTTC	CASSSQGGMNEQFF
TRBJ1-1	NA	few	13	TRBV29-1	TGCAGCGTCGGACGGGGGGGGAACACTGAAGCTTTCTTT	CSVGRGGNTEAFF
TRBJ2-2	NA	NA	14	TRBV11-2	TGTGCCAGCAGCTTAGATATGAATTCCGGGGAGCTGTTTTTT	CASSLDMNSGELFF
TRBJ2-3	TRBD1	many	15	TRBV7-8	TGTGCCAGCAGCCCTACGACAGGGTTCACAGATACGCAGTATTTT	CASSPTTGFTDTQYF
TRBJ2-4	NA	NA	15	TRBV7-6	TGTGCCAGCAGCTCACCGGACAGAGCCAAAAACATTCAGTACTTC	CASSSPDRAKNIQYF
TRBJ1-4	NA	many	13	TRBV10-3	TGTGCCATCAGCCTCGACCCGGGGGAAAAACTGTTTTTT	CAISLDPGEKLFF
TRBJ2-1	TRBD2	NA	15	TRBV7-9	TGTGCCAGCAGCTCCAGCGGGATCCCCGACAATGAGCAGTTCTTC	CASSSSGIPDNEQFF
TRBJ1-1	NA	NA	12	TRBV7-2	TGTGCCAGCAGCTTCCGACAGTGGACAGCTTTCTTT	CASSFRQWTAFF
TRBJ2-6	NA	few	15	TRBV7-3	TGTGCCAGCAGAACGGACATCTCTGGGGCCAACGTCCTGACTTTC	CASRTDISGANVLTF
TRBJ2-1	TRBD2	few	20	TRBV6-2/TRBV6-3	TGTGCCAGCAGCCGATTCTTCGGGACTAGCGGGAAGTCACCCTACAATGAGCAGTTCTTC	CASSRFFGTSGKSPYNEQFF
TRBJ2-2	NA	many	18	TRBV12-3/TRBV12-4	TGTGCCAGCAGCCCCCTAAAGGGGCGGCCGGGTTATACCGGGGAGCTGTTTTTT	CASSPLKGRPGYTGELFF
TRBJ1-1	TRBD1	few	15	TRBV5-1	TGCGCCAGCAGCACTGGACAGGGAGGGTACACTGAAGCTTTCTTT	CASSTGQGGYTEAFF
TRBJ1-3	NA	few	17	TRBV6-5	TGTGCCAGCAGTTACAGGGCAGGGGCATACTCTGGAAACACCATATATTTT	CASSYRAGAYSGNTIYF
TRBJ1-1	NA	NA	16	TRBV5-1	TGCGCCAGCAGCTTCGGGGAAACGGGACACAACACTGAAGCTTTCTTT	CASSFGETGHNTEAFF
TRBJ1-1	NA	many	15	TRBV4-1	TGCGCCAGCAGCCGACCAGGGACCCTGAACACTGAAGCTTTCTTT	CASSRPGTLNTEAFF
TRBJ2-1	NA	NA	17	TRBV7-9	TGTGCCAGCAGCTTAGATACTAGTACCTTACCCTACAATGAGCAGTTCTTC	CASSLDTSTLPYNEQFF
TRBJ2-1	TRBD2	few	16	TRBV30	TGTGCCTGGAGTGTACCTTTACCGGGAGGGCCCTCGGGGCGGTTCTTC	CAWSVPLPGGPSGRFF
TRBJ1-3	NA	many	17	TRBV7-3	TGTGCCAGCAGCCTAGAAGGGACTCCGACCTCTGGAAACACCATATATTTT	CASSLEGTPTSGNTIYF